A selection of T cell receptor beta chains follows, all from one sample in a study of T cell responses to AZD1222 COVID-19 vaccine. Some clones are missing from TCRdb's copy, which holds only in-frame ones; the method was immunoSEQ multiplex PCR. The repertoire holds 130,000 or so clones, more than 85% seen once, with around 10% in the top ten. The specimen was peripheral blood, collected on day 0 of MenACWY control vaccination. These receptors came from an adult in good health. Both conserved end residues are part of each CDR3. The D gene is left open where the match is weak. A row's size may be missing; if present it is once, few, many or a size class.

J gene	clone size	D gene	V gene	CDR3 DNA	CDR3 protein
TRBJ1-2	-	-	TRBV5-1	TGCGCCAGCATGGCCGGAATTGGGGACTATGGCTACACCTTC	CASMAGIGDYGYTF
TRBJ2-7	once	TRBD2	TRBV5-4	TGTGCCAGCAGCTTGACTAGCGCGGCCTACGAGCAGTACTTC	CASSLTSAAYEQYF
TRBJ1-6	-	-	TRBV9	TGTGCCAGCAGCGGGGGTGGCTCACCCCTCCACTTT	CASSGGGSPLHF
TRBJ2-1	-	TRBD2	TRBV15	TGTGCCACCAGCAGAGAAGGTGGGAGGGCGAATGAGCAGTTCTTC	CATSREGGRANEQFF
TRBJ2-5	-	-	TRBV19	TGTGCCAGTAGTATCGGCAGGCAAGAGACCCAGTACTTC	CASSIGRQETQYF
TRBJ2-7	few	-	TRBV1	TGCACCAGCAGCCTATTCTTCAGAGTCTTC	CTSSLFFRVF
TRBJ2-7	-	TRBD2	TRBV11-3	TGTGCCAGCAGCCAATCTAGCGGCTCCTACGAGCAGTACTTC	CASSQSSGSYEQYF
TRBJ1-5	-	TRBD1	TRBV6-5	TGTGCCAGCGGGGGGACAGGGATTAGCAATCAGCCCCAGCATTTT	CASGGTGISNQPQHF
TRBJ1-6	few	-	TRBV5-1	TGCGCCAGCAGCTTGGGGCAGGATAATTCACCCCTCCACTTT	CASSLGQDNSPLHF
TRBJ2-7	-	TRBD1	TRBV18	TGTGCCAGCTCACCCCTGACAGGGAACGAGCAGTACTTC	CASSPLTGNEQYF
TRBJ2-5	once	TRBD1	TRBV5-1	TGCGCCAGCAGCGAAGGGACAGCGCAAGAGACCCAGTACTTC	CASSEGTAQETQYF
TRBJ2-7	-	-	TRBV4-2	TGTGCCAGCAGCCAAGGGGATAGCTCCTACGAGCAGTACTTC	CASSQGDSSYEQYF
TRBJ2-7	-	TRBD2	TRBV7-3	TGTGCCAGCAGCTTAACGGAGGCGGGAGGGCTCCACGAGCAGTACTTC	CASSLTEAGGLHEQYF
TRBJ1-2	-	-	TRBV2	TGTGCCAGCAGCGTTCCGACAGGACCTAACTATGGCTACACCTTC	CASSVPTGPNYGYTF
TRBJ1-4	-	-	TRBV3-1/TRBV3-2	TGTGCCAGCAGCCGCGCTAATGAAAAACTGTTTTTT	CASSRANEKLFF
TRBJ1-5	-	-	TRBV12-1	TGTGCCAGCAGCTTTGGACCGGGACAGGGGGCGGATAGCAATCAGCCCCAGCATTTT	CASSFGPGQGADSNQPQHF
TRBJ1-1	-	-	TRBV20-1	TGCAGTGCTGGGGGGACCTCCGAGGCTTTCTTT	CSAGGTSEAFF
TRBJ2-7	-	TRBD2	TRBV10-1	TGCGCCAGCAGTAGAGAAGCGGGAGTTTCTGGCGAGCAGTACTTC	CASSREAGVSGEQYF
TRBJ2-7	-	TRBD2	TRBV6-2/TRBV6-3	TGTGCCAGCAGTTACCCCGGCGGTCGGGACTATTTCTCCTACGAGCAGTACTTC	CASSYPGGRDYFSYEQYF
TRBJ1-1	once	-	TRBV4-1	TGCGCCAGCAGCCAACCCGTGGCAGATATGAACACTGAAGCTTTCTTT	CASSQPVADMNTEAFF
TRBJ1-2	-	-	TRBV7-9	TGTGCCAGCAGCTTAGCGTCAGACTTGGCTCGCGGCTACACCTTC	CASSLASDLARGYTF
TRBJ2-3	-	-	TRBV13	TGTGCCAGCAGCTTTCGCGGGAGCACAGATACGCAGTATTTT	CASSFRGSTDTQYF
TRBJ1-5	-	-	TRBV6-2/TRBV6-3	TGTGCCAGCAGTTATGGCCAGGGTACGCAGCCCCAGCATTTT	CASSYGQGTQPQHF
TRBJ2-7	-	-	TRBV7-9	TGTGCCAGCAGCTTAGGAATGGGCCTCTCCTACGAGCAGTACTTC	CASSLGMGLSYEQYF
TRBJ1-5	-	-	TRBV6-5	TGTGCCAGCAGTTACCTGGCAGGGTTCAATCAGCCCCAGCATTTT	CASSYLAGFNQPQHF
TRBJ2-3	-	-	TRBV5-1	TGCGCCAGCAGCTTGTCTAGCGTGGCAGATACGCAGTATTTT	CASSLSSVADTQYF
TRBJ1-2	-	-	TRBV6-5	TGTGCCAGCAGCACCGGGCCTTATGGCTACACCTTC	CASSTGPYGYTF
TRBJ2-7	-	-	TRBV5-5	TGTGCCAGCAGCTTGGGCCCCTCGGGAGTCGAAGAGCAGTACTTC	CASSLGPSGVEEQYF
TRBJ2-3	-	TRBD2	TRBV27	TGTGCCAGCAGTCTCCCAGGACTAGCCTCCACAGATACGCAGTATTTT	CASSLPGLASTDTQYF
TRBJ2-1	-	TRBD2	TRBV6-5	TGTGCCAGCAACCCCGGCGGGGGGTCCTACAATGAGCAGTTCTTC	CASNPGGGSYNEQFF
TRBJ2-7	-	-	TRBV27	TGTGCCAGCAGTTTATTGTATGGGGGCCTGTACGAGCAGTACTTC	CASSLLYGGLYEQYF
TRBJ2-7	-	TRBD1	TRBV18	TGTGCCAGCTCGTCCGGGACAGGGACTCTCAACGAGCAGTACTTC	CASSSGTGTLNEQYF
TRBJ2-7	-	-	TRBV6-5	TGTGCCAGCAAGCTCAGCTCCTACGAGCAGTACTTC	CASKLSSYEQYF
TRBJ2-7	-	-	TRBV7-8	TGTGCCAGCCACTCCCAAGCGGGCGACTCCTACGAGCAGTACTTC	CASHSQAGDSYEQYF
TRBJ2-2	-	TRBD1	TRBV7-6	TGTGCCAGCAGCTCGCCGATCACAGGGGCCGAGATGACCGGGGAGCTGTTTTTT	CASSSPITGAEMTGELFF
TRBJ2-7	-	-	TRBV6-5	TGTGCCAGCAGTTACCCGATGGGCGAGCAGTACTTC	CASSYPMGEQYF
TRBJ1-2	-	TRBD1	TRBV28	TGTGCCAGCAGTCCCCAGACAGGGGGAGTCGGCTATGGCTACACCTTC	CASSPQTGGVGYGYTF
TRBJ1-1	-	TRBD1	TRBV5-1	TGCGCCAGCAGCTCGGACAGGGAAGAACCTGAAGCTTTCTTT	CASSSDREEPEAFF
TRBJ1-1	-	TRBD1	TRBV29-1	TGCAGCGTTGGGGACAGGGGGGGCACTGAAGCTTTCTTT	CSVGDRGGTEAFF
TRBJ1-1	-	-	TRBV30	TGTGCCTGGAGTGTAGGGGGTAAGGCTGAAGCTTTCTTT	CAWSVGGKAEAFF
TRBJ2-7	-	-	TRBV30	TGTGCCTGGAAAGCAAGCTACGAGCAGTACTTC	CAWKASYEQYF
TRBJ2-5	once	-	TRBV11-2	TGTGCCAGCAGTTCTAGGGCCCAGGGGCCGAGCAGGACCCAGTACTTC	CASSSRAQGPSRTQYF
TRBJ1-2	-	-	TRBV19	TGTGCCAGTAGTCCCAGGGCCTATGGCTACACCTTC	CASSPRAYGYTF
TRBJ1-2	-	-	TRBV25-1	TGTGCCAGCAGTGAATCGTCCTATGGCTACACCTTC	CASSESSYGYTF
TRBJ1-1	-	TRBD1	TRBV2	TGTGCCAGCAGTGGACAGGGTAACACTGAAGCTTTCTTT	CASSGQGNTEAFF
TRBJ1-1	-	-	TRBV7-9	TGTGCCAGCAGCTTAGAGCTCTTGAACACTGAAGCTTTCTTT	CASSLELLNTEAFF
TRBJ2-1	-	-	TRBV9	TGTGCCAGCAGCGTAGCGGGGGACAGAAACTACAATGAGCAGTTCTTC	CASSVAGDRNYNEQFF
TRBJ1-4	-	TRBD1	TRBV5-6	TGTGCCAGCAGCTTAACAGGGGGACGTGAAAAACTGTTTTTT	CASSLTGGREKLFF
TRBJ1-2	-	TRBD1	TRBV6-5	TGTGCCAGCAGTTACCAGACAGGGGGCCTTAACTATGGCTACACCTTC	CASSYQTGGLNYGYTF
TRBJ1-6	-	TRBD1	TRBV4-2	TGTGCCAGCAGCCACGGACAGGGGGCTTATAATTCACCCCTCCACTTT	CASSHGQGAYNSPLHF
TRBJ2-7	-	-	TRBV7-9	TGTGCCAGCAGCCCCACAAACGTTCTGGCGCAGTACTTC	CASSPTNVLAQYF
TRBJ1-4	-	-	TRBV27	TGTGCCAGCAGAGGGGTGGGTGAAAAACTGTTTTTT	CASRGVGEKLFF
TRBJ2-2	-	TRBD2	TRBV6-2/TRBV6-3	TGTGCCAGCAGTTACTCCGGGGGGTCCCCGAACACCGGGGAGCTGTTTTTT	CASSYSGGSPNTGELFF